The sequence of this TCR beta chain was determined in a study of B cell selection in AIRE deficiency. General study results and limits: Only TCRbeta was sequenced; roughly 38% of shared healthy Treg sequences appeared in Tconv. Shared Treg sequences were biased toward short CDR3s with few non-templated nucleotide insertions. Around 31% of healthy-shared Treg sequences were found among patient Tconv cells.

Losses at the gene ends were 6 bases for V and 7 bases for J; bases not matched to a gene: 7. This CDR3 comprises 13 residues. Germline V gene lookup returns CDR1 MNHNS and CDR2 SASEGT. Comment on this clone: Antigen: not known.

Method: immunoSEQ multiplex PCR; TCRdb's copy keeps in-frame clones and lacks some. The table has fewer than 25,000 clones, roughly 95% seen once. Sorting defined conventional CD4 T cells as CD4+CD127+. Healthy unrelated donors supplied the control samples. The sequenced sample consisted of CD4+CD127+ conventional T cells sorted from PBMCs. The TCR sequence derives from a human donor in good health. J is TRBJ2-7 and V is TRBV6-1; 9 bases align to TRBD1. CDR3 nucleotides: TGTGCCAGCAGCCCGGACAGGGGTTATGAGCAGTACTTC. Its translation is CASSPDRGYEQYF.